This TCR beta chain stems from a study of CD8+ T cells in alopecia areata. Whole-study context: Treated patients were dosed with oral tofacitinib, taking 5 to 10 mg twice daily. The study's findings and limits: Since there was just one nonresponder, nobody can yet say how baseline CD8+ expansion ties to response. Across lesional scalp, and particularly alopecia totalis/universalis, clonality surpassed that of normal scalp.

The treatment denotes: oral pan-JAK inhibitor, 5-10 mg twice daily. Both peripheral blood and punch biopsies of lesional scalp skin were obtained from patients who had alopecia areata. CDR1 and CDR2 from the germline V gene are SQVTM and ANQGSEA. V lost 6 bases to trimming and J lost 10 bases, with 16 bases between them. The CDR3 spans 12 residues. cDNA reverse transcribed from extracted RNA served as the sequencing template. Assay: immunoSEQ multiplex PCR; the TCRdb copy retains only in-frame clones and omits some. The table has about 150,000 clones, 55% to 75% seen once; the top ten hold approximately 0.91%. There are a few counts of this clone. Antigen specificity is unknown.

This rearrangement joins TRBV29-1 to TRBJ2-1, with D hard to call. The sequencing used CD4+ T cells sorted from blood, collected at week 4, from a patient treated with tofacitinib. This clonotype was obtained from a human donor with alopecia areata. The CDR3 bases are TGCAGCGTCACCCACAGCCTTTGGGAGCAGTTCTTC. It specifies CSVTHSLWEQFF.